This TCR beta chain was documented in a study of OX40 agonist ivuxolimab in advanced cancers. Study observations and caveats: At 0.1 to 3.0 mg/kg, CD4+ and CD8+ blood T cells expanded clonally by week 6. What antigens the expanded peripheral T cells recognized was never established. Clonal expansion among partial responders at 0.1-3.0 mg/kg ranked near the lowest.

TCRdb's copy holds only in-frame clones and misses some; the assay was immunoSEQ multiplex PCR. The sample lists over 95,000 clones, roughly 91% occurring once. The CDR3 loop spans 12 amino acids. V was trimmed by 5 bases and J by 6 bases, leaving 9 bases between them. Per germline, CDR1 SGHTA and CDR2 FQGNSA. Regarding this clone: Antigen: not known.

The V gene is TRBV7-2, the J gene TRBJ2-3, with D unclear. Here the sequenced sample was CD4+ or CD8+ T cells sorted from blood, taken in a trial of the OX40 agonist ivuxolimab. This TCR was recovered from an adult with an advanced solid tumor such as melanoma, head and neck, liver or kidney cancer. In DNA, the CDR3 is TGTGCCAGCAGCCCGGGTAGGGATACGCAGTATTTT. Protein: CASSPGRDTQYF.